This T cell receptor (beta chain) was sequenced during a study of technical replicates of blood from a handful of donors. CDR3 length equals 11 residues. CDR1 is ENHRY, CDR2 SYGVKD, per germline. V lost 4 bases to trimming and J lost 8 bases, with 8 bases between them. Profiled with immunoSEQ multiplex PCR; TCRdb holds only in-frame clones, not every one. This sample has some 70,000 clones; less than 98% occur once, and the top ten carry about 0.31%. The gene calls are TRBV10-3 and TRBJ1-2, with a possible D match to TRBD1 (5 bases). The sequenced material came from T cells isolated from PBMCs. This sequence was found in a human donor in good health. CDR3 amino acids: CAISGSGGYTF. CDR3 DNA sequence: TGTGCCATCAGTGGATCAGGGGGCTACACCTTC.